Listed below are T cell receptor beta chains from one sample, sequenced in a study of beta chain features in type 1 diabetes. Produced via immunoSEQ multiplex PCR; TCRdb's table is partial and in-frame only. The table shows about 900,000 clones, with roughly 17% occurring only once. Source material: naive CD4+ T cells from blood. These receptors all stem from a woman aged 18-35 years in good health. CDR3s include the opening cysteine and the closing phenylalanine or tryptophan. A D gene is named only where the DNA matches it firmly. Clone size appears in some rows only: once, few, many, or a class for an expanded clone.

TRBV6-6	TRBD2	.	TRBJ2-1	TGTGCCAGCAGCTACCCTAGCGGGAGTATCTATGAGCAGTTCTTC	CASSYPSGSIYEQFF
TRBV18	TRBD1	few	TRBJ2-7	TGTGCCAGCTCATACGCCGGACAGGGGGCCTACGAGCAGTACTTC	CASSYAGQGAYEQYF
TRBV5-1	TRBD1	.	TRBJ1-2	TGCGCCAGCACAAGGACAGGGGGCAATGGCTACACCTTC	CASTRTGGNGYTF
TRBV6-5	.	once	TRBJ2-7	TGTGCCATAGGCAGGGAGTCCTACGAGCAGTACTTC	CAIGRESYEQYF
TRBV9	.	many	TRBJ1-4	TGTGCCAGCAGCGTAGACGTCAGACCAGTTGAAAAACTGTTTTTT	CASSVDVRPVEKLFF
TRBV28	TRBD1	.	TRBJ1-5	TGTGCCAGCAGTTTCCGGGACAGGGGAGGCAATCAGCCCCAGCATTTT	CASSFRDRGGNQPQHF
TRBV4-2	TRBD2	.	TRBJ2-5	TGTGCCAGCAGCCAAGGACTAGCGGGAGGTGAGACCCAGTACTTC	CASSQGLAGGETQYF
TRBV15	.	.	TRBJ2-6	TGTGCCACCAGCAGAGATCCCGACTCTGGGGCCAACGTCCTGACTTTC	CATSRDPDSGANVLTF
TRBV10-3	.	few	TRBJ2-4	TGTGCCATCAGTGATTCAGTAGAAGCGAAAAACATTCAGTACTTC	CAISDSVEAKNIQYF
TRBV5-4	.	few	TRBJ2-5	TGTGCCAGCAGGTGGGGTTCTCGAGGGACCCAGTACTTC	CASRWGSRGTQYF
TRBV6-1	TRBD1	few	TRBJ1-5	TGTGCCAGCAGTGGACAGGGTCCATGGCCCCAGCATTTT	CASSGQGPWPQHF
TRBV28	.	.	TRBJ2-7	TGTGCCACGTTTTTCGGACCCGAGGTCGAGCAGTACTTC	CATFFGPEVEQYF
TRBV4-1	.	.	TRBJ1-3	TGCGCCAGCAGCCAAGATCTGGTTCGAAGGGGAAACACCATATATTTT	CASSQDLVRRGNTIYF
TRBV5-6	TRBD1	.	TRBJ1-1	TGTGCCAGCAGCTTGGACAGGGGGCGCATAGTGACTGAAGCTTTCTTT	CASSLDRGRIVTEAFF
TRBV6-6	.	few	TRBJ2-7	TGTGCCAGCAGTTCTGACTACGAGCAGTACTTC	CASSSDYEQYF
TRBV6-5	.	.	TRBJ1-5	TGTGCCAGCAGTTACACGGGTACCGCAATTGAGCCCCAGCATTTT	CASSYTGTAIEPQHF
TRBV15	.	.	TRBJ2-3	TGTGCCACCAGCAGAGATCGGGGTTCAGATACGCAGTATTTT	CATSRDRGSDTQYF
TRBV15	TRBD1	.	TRBJ2-2	TGTGCCACCAGCAGAATTGACAGGGCGGGCGGGGAGCTGTTTTTT	CATSRIDRAGGELFF
TRBV7-2	TRBD1	few	TRBJ1-5	TGTGCCAGCAGCGGGACAGGGGGCGCGGATCAGCCCCAGCATTTT	CASSGTGGADQPQHF
TRBV4-3	TRBD1	.	TRBJ2-3	TGCGCCAGCAGCCATATAACCGGGACAGGGGTTAGCACAGATACGCAGTATTTT	CASSHITGTGVSTDTQYF
TRBV7-9	TRBD1	few	TRBJ1-2	TGTGCCAGCAGCTACTCCCGGGACAGCAGGCTCTATGGCTACACCTTC	CASSYSRDSRLYGYTF
TRBV5-4	.	few	TRBJ2-7	TGTGCCAGCAGGAGGAGCGGATACTACGAGCAGTACTTC	CASRRSGYYEQYF
TRBV29-1	.	.	TRBJ2-1	TGCAGCGTTCTGACAGATGTTTACAATGAGCAGTTCTTC	CSVLTDVYNEQFF
TRBV27	.	.	TRBJ2-5	TGTGCCAGCGGGGGGGACAGGTCCTGGATTGAGACCCAGTACTTC	CASGGDRSWIETQYF
TRBV18	TRBD2	once	TRBJ2-7	TGTGCCAGCTCTGATAATAGCGGGAGGGCCTACGAGCAGTACTTC	CASSDNSGRAYEQYF
TRBV27	.	.	TRBJ2-7	TGTGCCAGCAGTTTCCGTGGCTACGAGCAGTACTTC	CASSFRGYEQYF
TRBV23-1	.	few	TRBJ2-7	TGCGCCAGCAGTCATGTAGCGGAACTACACGAGCAGTACTTC	CASSHVAELHEQYF
TRBV15	.	.	TRBJ2-3	TGTGCCACCAGCAGAGACCCAGGGGTTCCCACAGATACGCAGTATTTT	CATSRDPGVPTDTQYF
TRBV7-2	TRBD2	.	TRBJ2-1	TGTGCCAGCAGCCAGGGAGGGAGCGGTGAGCAGTTCTTC	CASSQGGSGEQFF
TRBV5-4	.	few	TRBJ2-7	TGTGCCAGCAGCCAGGGGCGACAGGCATCCTACGAGCAGTACTTC	CASSQGRQASYEQYF
TRBV7-9	.	.	TRBJ2-1	TGTGCCAGCAGCCACAGGCGTGGGCCGGGGGATGAGCAGTTCTTC	CASSHRRGPGDEQFF
TRBV29-1	.	.	TRBJ2-1	TGCAGCGTTGACAGGGCGAATGAGCAGTTCTTC	CSVDRANEQFF
TRBV29-1	TRBD1	few	TRBJ2-2	TGCAGCGTCGGGGACAGGGGGCGCGGGGAGCTGTTTTTT	CSVGDRGRGELFF
TRBV5-1	.	few	TRBJ2-1	TGCGCCAGCAGCTTGCTAGTAGAGACAAATGAGCAGTTCTTC	CASSLLVETNEQFF
TRBV4-2	TRBD1	.	TRBJ1-5	TGTGCCAGCAAAGGACAGGGTGGCAATCAGCCCCAGCATTTT	CASKGQGGNQPQHF